These T cell receptor beta chains were read from a single sample in a study of T cell changes during pregnancy in multiple sclerosis. Some clones are missing from TCRdb's copy, which holds only in-frame ones; the method was immunoSEQ multiplex PCR. This table has about 50,000 clones, around 90% appearing once. This specimen was CD4+ T cells from peripheral blood mononuclear cells, taken in the second trimester of pregnancy. These receptors originate from a female donor with multiple sclerosis, enrolled in a pregnancy study. CDR3s include the opening cysteine and the closing phenylalanine or tryptophan. The order of the fields is CDR3 DNA, CDR3 protein, clone size, D gene, J gene, V gene. A D gene is named only where the DNA matches it firmly. For some rows the clone size is stated as once, few or many, or as a class when expanded; others skip it.

CDR3nt: TGTGCCAGCAGCTCCACCGGGACTAGCAACGAGCAGTACTTC
CDR3aa: CASSSTGTSNEQYF
abundance: -
d_gene: TRBD2
j_gene: TRBJ2-7
v_gene: TRBV7-2

CDR3nt: TGTGCCAGCAGCTGGACCGAGCCGGGAAATACGCAGTATTTT
CDR3aa: CASSWTEPGNTQYF
abundance: -
d_gene: -
j_gene: TRBJ2-3
v_gene: TRBV7-8

CDR3nt: TGTGCCAGCGCTAGGGGGGGGGCCTTAGGTAGCACAGATACGCAGTATTTT
CDR3aa: CASARGGALGSTDTQYF
abundance: -
d_gene: -
j_gene: TRBJ2-3
v_gene: TRBV2

CDR3nt: TGCGCCAGCAGCTGGAACCCACAGGGCCAAGAGACCCAGTACTTC
CDR3aa: CASSWNPQGQETQYF
abundance: -
d_gene: -
j_gene: TRBJ2-5
v_gene: TRBV5-1

CDR3nt: TGTGCCAGCAGCCGGACAAACTCCTATAATTCACCCCTCCACTTT
CDR3aa: CASSRTNSYNSPLHF
abundance: -
d_gene: -
j_gene: TRBJ1-6
v_gene: TRBV7-2

CDR3nt: TGTGCCAGCAGTGAAGGAGACAGTCAAGCTTTCTTT
CDR3aa: CASSEGDSQAFF
abundance: -
d_gene: -
j_gene: TRBJ1-1
v_gene: TRBV6-1

CDR3nt: TGTGCCAGCAGCCAGGGGACTAGGGCGCAGTATTTT
CDR3aa: CASSQGTRAQYF
abundance: -
d_gene: TRBD2
j_gene: TRBJ2-3
v_gene: TRBV4-2

CDR3nt: TGTGCCAGCAGTCTCGGTTGGAATGAAAAACTGTTTTTT
CDR3aa: CASSLGWNEKLFF
abundance: -
d_gene: -
j_gene: TRBJ1-4
v_gene: TRBV28

CDR3nt: TGTGCCAGCAGCTTAACGTCTAGGGGGAATGAGCAGTACTTC
CDR3aa: CASSLTSRGNEQYF
abundance: once
d_gene: -
j_gene: TRBJ2-7
v_gene: TRBV7-6

CDR3nt: TGTGCCAGCAGTTCCAGCCAAGAGACCCAGTACTTC
CDR3aa: CASSSSQETQYF
abundance: -
d_gene: -
j_gene: TRBJ2-5
v_gene: TRBV6-6

CDR3nt: TGTGCCAGCAGTAAACCGGGACAGCGAGGCTACACCTTC
CDR3aa: CASSKPGQRGYTF
abundance: -
d_gene: TRBD1
j_gene: TRBJ1-2
v_gene: TRBV5-4

CDR3nt: TGTGCCAGCAGTCGTACGGGACAGACAAACACCGGGGAGCTGTTTTTT
CDR3aa: CASSRTGQTNTGELFF
abundance: -
d_gene: TRBD1
j_gene: TRBJ2-2
v_gene: TRBV11-2

CDR3nt: TGTGCCATCAGCGGAGACAGGGGGAAGAATTCACCCCTCCACTTT
CDR3aa: CAISGDRGKNSPLHF
abundance: -
d_gene: TRBD1
j_gene: TRBJ1-6
v_gene: TRBV10-3

CDR3nt: TGCGCCAGCAGCTTGGAGCGAGGATTCAACGAAAAACTGTTTTTT
CDR3aa: CASSLERGFNEKLFF
abundance: -
d_gene: -
j_gene: TRBJ1-4
v_gene: TRBV5-1

CDR3nt: TGTGCCAGCTCACCTGACGGACAGGGTAGCTCCTACGAGCAGTACTTC
CDR3aa: CASSPDGQGSSYEQYF
abundance: -
d_gene: TRBD1
j_gene: TRBJ2-7
v_gene: TRBV18

CDR3nt: TGTGCCAGCTCACCACCAGGCGACAGCCTTAACTATGGCTACACCTTC
CDR3aa: CASSPPGDSLNYGYTF
abundance: -
d_gene: -
j_gene: TRBJ1-2
v_gene: TRBV18

CDR3nt: TGTGCCAGCAGCTTAGGCGGGAGAGAGACCCAGTACTTC
CDR3aa: CASSLGGRETQYF
abundance: -
d_gene: TRBD2
j_gene: TRBJ2-5
v_gene: TRBV7-3

CDR3nt: TGTGCCAGCAGTTACCGGAGTGGTTATGAAGCTTTCTTT
CDR3aa: CASSYRSGYEAFF
abundance: -
d_gene: -
j_gene: TRBJ1-1
v_gene: TRBV6-5

CDR3nt: TGTGCCAGTAGCCCACAGGGGCGGACTGAAGCTTTCTTT
CDR3aa: CASSPQGRTEAFF
abundance: -
d_gene: TRBD1
j_gene: TRBJ1-1
v_gene: TRBV19

CDR3nt: TGTGCCAGTCAAAACTCAGGGGGTGGCAAGACCCAGTACTTC
CDR3aa: CASQNSGGGKTQYF
abundance: -
d_gene: TRBD1
j_gene: TRBJ2-5
v_gene: TRBV2

CDR3nt: TGTGCCAGCACAGGCAGAAACACTGAAGCTTTCTTT
CDR3aa: CASTGRNTEAFF
abundance: -
d_gene: -
j_gene: TRBJ1-1
v_gene: TRBV6-5

CDR3nt: TGCGCCAGCAAGAATGGGGCGATCAGCTCCTACGAGCAGTACTTC
CDR3aa: CASKNGAISSYEQYF
abundance: -
d_gene: -
j_gene: TRBJ2-7
v_gene: TRBV10-2

CDR3nt: TGTGCCAGCAGCGTAGCCTTCGGGACAGGCTTCCCCTACTATGGCTACACCTTC
CDR3aa: CASSVAFGTGFPYYGYTF
abundance: -
d_gene: TRBD1
j_gene: TRBJ1-2
v_gene: TRBV9

CDR3nt: TGTGCCAGCAGTGCGAGTGCGCCGGGAAACACCATATATTTT
CDR3aa: CASSASAPGNTIYF
abundance: few
d_gene: -
j_gene: TRBJ1-3
v_gene: TRBV2

CDR3nt: TGCGCCAGCAGTGAGGTGACAGGCACAGATACGCAGTATTTT
CDR3aa: CASSEVTGTDTQYF
abundance: -
d_gene: -
j_gene: TRBJ2-3
v_gene: TRBV10-2

CDR3nt: TGTGCCAGCAGTCCCCAACCCTGGAAAGGGGGAGGGGAGACCCAGTACTTC
CDR3aa: CASSPQPWKGGGETQYF
abundance: -
d_gene: -
j_gene: TRBJ2-5
v_gene: TRBV27

CDR3nt: TGTGCCAGCAGGACAGGCCTGGGGGGGGCCAACGTCCTGACTTTC
CDR3aa: CASRTGLGGANVLTF
abundance: -
d_gene: -
j_gene: TRBJ2-6
v_gene: TRBV27

CDR3nt: TGTGCCAGCAGCCAGGGTACTAGCGGGATCGGTGAGCAGTTCTTC
CDR3aa: CASSQGTSGIGEQFF
abundance: -
d_gene: TRBD2
j_gene: TRBJ2-1
v_gene: TRBV4-2

CDR3nt: TGTGCCAGCTCACCACCGGCAGGGACAGATACGCAGTATTTT
CDR3aa: CASSPPAGTDTQYF
abundance: -
d_gene: -
j_gene: TRBJ2-3
v_gene: TRBV18

CDR3nt: TGCAGCGTTCGAGTCGGGACAGGGGGCGGTGAGACCCAGTACTTC
CDR3aa: CSVRVGTGGGETQYF
abundance: -
d_gene: TRBD1
j_gene: TRBJ2-5
v_gene: TRBV29-1

CDR3nt: TGCGCCAGCAGTTTACGACAGGAACCGAACACTGAAGCTTTCTTT
CDR3aa: CASSLRQEPNTEAFF
abundance: -
d_gene: -
j_gene: TRBJ1-1
v_gene: TRBV10-2

CDR3nt: TGCGCCAGCAGCCCGGGACAGCCCTACCCCTCTGGTCAGCCCCAGCATTTT
CDR3aa: CASSPGQPYPSGQPQHF
abundance: -
d_gene: TRBD1
j_gene: TRBJ1-5
v_gene: TRBV23-1